The 14 T cell receptor beta chains in this list originate from one sample, sequenced in a study of T-cell memory formation after mild COVID-19. TCRdb reprocessed the 5' RACE reads with MiXCR, giving one entry per CDR3 protein. Here the sample spans under 300,000 distinct CDR3 sequences, roughly 17% being singletons. Sequencing was done on a sample of PBMCs or a T cell subset sorted from them (not recorded which). These receptors originate from a man between 18 and 29 years old who had mild COVID-19 (a few samples of this study predate the infection). Cell type and time point are not known.

The chain carries TRBV3-1 and TRBJ2-7, with D unresolved. Between the trimmed V and J ends, which lost 5 bases and 2 bases, there was a span of 13 bases. CDR3 length: 14 amino acids. From germline, CDR1 is LGHDT and CDR2 YNNKEL (reference sequence). CDR3 sequence (DNA): TGTGCCAGCAGCTGGGCTGCAGGACCCTACGAGCAGTACTTC. It specifies CASSWAAGPYEQYF.

In this sample, this clonotype turned up many times. The genes are TRBV29-1 and TRBJ1-1; D gene ambiguous. V lost 7 bases and J 1 base, leaving 13 bases between the germline ends. Germline-derived CDR1 and CDR2 are SQVTM and ANQGSEA. This CDR3 is 13 amino acids long. CDR3 amino acids: CSADPASNTEAFF. CDR3 DNA sequence: TGCAGCGCCGACCCGGCCTCGAACACTGAAGCTTTCTTT.

The V and J genes are TRBV6-4 and TRBJ2-2; D is uncertain. V was cut by 1 base and J by 4 bases, with 1 base left in between. In germline, CDR1 is MRHNA, CDR2 SNTAGT. This CDR3 contains 12 residues. DNA of the CDR3: TGTGCCAGCAGTGACTTCACCGGGGAGCTGTTTTTT. Its translation is CASSDFTGELFF.

The table lists this clonotype with a few counts. The rearrangement joins TRBV4-2 to TRBJ2-5; 12 bases align to TRBD2. This CDR3 comprises 23 residues. With V trimmed by 0 bases and J by 0 bases, 20 bases remained unmatched. Germline values: CDR1 LGHNA, CDR2 YNFKEQ. The CDR3 is CASSQDSPLAGGRLLEYQETQYF. CDR3 in DNA: TGTGCCAGCAGCCAAGACTCGCCCCTAGCGGGGGGGCGTCTCCTTGAGTACCAAGAGACCCAGTACTTC.

This clonotype showed up just a few times. Written as DNA, the CDR3 is TGTGCCACGAGCCAGGCCGTTGTCTATGGCTACACCTTC. Its translation: CATSQAVVYGYTF. The chain joins TRBV6-5 to TRBJ1-2; D unresolved. The CDR3 covers 13 residues. Trimming pared 10 bases from V and 4 bases from J, leaving 16 bases between. The V gene's germline CDR1 is MNHEY and CDR2 SVGAGI.

DNA for the CDR3: TGCGCCAGCAGCTTCTCTAGCGGGGGGGAGCAGTTCTTC. It codes for CASSFSSGGEQFF. This chain links TRBV5-1 with TRBJ2-1, with TRBD2 matching over 11 bases. Trimming cost V 2 bases and J 10 bases; bases outside gene matches: 2. Germline loops: CDR1 SGHRS, CDR2 YFSETQ. CDR3 size: 13 residues. Full variable domain (remainder filled in from reference TRBV5-1 and TRBJ2-1): KAGVTQTPRYLIKTRGQQVTLSCSPISGHRSVSWYQQTPGQGLQFLFEYFSETQRNKGNFPGRFSGRQFSNSRSEMNVSTLELGDSALYLCASSFSSGGEQFFGPGTRLTVL.

The V and J genes are TRBV5-1 and TRBJ1-6, with TRBD1 matching over 9 bases. V trimming: 0 bases; J trimming: 7 bases; junction bases outside the gene matches: 2. CDR1 SGHRS and CDR2 YFSETQ come from the germline V gene. This CDR3 comprises 15 residues. CDR3 residues: CASSLEGQGNSPLHF. The CDR3 DNA is TGCGCCAGCAGCTTGGAGGGACAGGGAAATTCACCCCTCCACTTT.

This chain joins TRBV6-5 and TRBJ1-4, with a weak D call TRBD1 (6 bases). The CDR3 contains 14 residues. CDR1 MNHEY and CDR2 SVGAGI come from the germline V gene. V was cut by 2 bases and J by 5 bases, with 9 bases left in between. The CDR3 spells CASSYGQGNEKLFF. The CDR3 nucleotides read TGTGCCAGCAGTTACGGTCAGGGGAATGAAAAACTGTTTTTT.

The chain carries TRBV7-9 and TRBJ1-5; 8 bases fit TRBD1. Germline-derived CDR1 and CDR2 are SEHNR and FQNEAQ (reference sequence). The CDR3 length is 16 residues. Unmatched junction bases numbered 6, after V lost 5 bases and J lost 0 bases. In DNA form, the CDR3 reads TGTGCCAGCAGCGGCCCGACAGGGGATAGCAATCAGCCCCAGCATTTT. Translation gives CASSGPTGDSNQPQHF. Complete variable domain (other parts from reference TRBV7-9 and TRBJ1-5): DTGVSQNPRHKITKRGQNVTFRCDPISEHNRLYWYRQTLGQGPEFLTYFQNEAQLEKSRLLSDRFSAERPKGSFSTLEIQRTEQGDSAMYLCASSGPTGDSNQPQHFGDGTRLSIL.

This clonotype was detected many times. This rearrangement joins TRBV28 to TRBJ2-1; D is possibly TRBD2 (6 bases). CDR1 is MDHEN, CDR2 SYDVKM, per germline. The CDR3 is made up of 17 amino acids. The germline V and J ends were trimmed by 7 bases and 0 bases, with 19 bases remaining between them. CDR3 sequence reads: CASTSAGLQSSYNEQFF. The DNA for the CDR3 is TGTGCCAGCACATCTGCGGGGCTCCAGAGCTCCTACAATGAGCAGTTCTTC.

V and J are TRBV7-2 and TRBJ2-1; 7 nucleotides agree with TRBD1. The junction had 3 bases not matched to a gene; V was cut back by 3 bases and J by 4 bases. Germline values: CDR1 SGHTA, CDR2 FQGNSA. The CDR3 totals 14 residues. For the CDR3, the DNA is TGTGCCAGCAGCTTTAGACAGGGTTACAATGAGCAGTTCTTC. As protein: CASSFRQGYNEQFF.

This clonotype came up many times. The chain uses TRBV7-2 and TRBJ2-3, with D tentatively TRBD2 (5 bases). The ends were cut back, 5 bases at V and 7 bases at J, with 16 bases in the middle. Per the germline V gene, CDR1 is SGHTA and CDR2 is FQGNSA. This CDR3 has 14 residues. Here the CDR3 reads CASSPTRAGNTQYF. In DNA form, the CDR3 reads TGTGCCAGCAGCCCGACGAGGGCGGGCAATACGCAGTATTTT. The complete variable domain, with remaining parts taken from reference TRBV7-2 and TRBJ2-3, reads GAGVSQSPSNKVTEKGKDVELRCDPISGHTALYWYRQSLGQGLEFLIYFQGNSAPDKSGLPSDRFSAERTGGSVSTLTIQRTQQEDSAVYLCASSPTRAGNTQYFGPGTRLTVL.

J is TRBJ1-2 and V is TRBV5-5, with D maybe TRBD1 (6 bases). CDR3 size: 15 residues. The V end lost 1 base, the J end lost 6 bases, and 16 bases lay between the germline ends. The germline V gene has CDR1 SGHKS and CDR2 YYEKEE (reference sequence). CDR3 sequence: CASSLPGHRGNGYTF. The CDR3 nucleotides read TGTGCCAGCAGCTTGCCGGGACACCGCGGTAATGGCTACACCTTC.

The chain has TRBV18 and TRBJ2-7, with D possibly TRBD1 on 6 matching bases. Germline lookup yields CDR1 KGHSH and CDR2 LQKENI. V lost 2 bases and J 1 base, leaving 15 bases between the germline ends. The CDR3 spans 16 residues. The CDR3 bases are TGTGCCAGCTCACCATCGGACAGCCGGAGGTCCTACGAGCAGTACGTC. Translating it yields CASSPSDSRRSYEQYV.